Shown below are 10 T cell receptor beta chains from a single sample sequenced in a study of blood T cell repertoires in COVID-19. TCRdb's table, derived via immunoSEQ multiplex PCR, lists solely in-frame clones and lacks some. The sample has 110,000 to 150,000 clones, about 90% seen once. Sequenced material: peripheral blood. These receptors originate from a man aged 45 to 65 with active or convalescent COVID-19.

The rearrangement links TRBV10-3 to TRBJ2-5; 10 bases agree with TRBD2. Trimming removed 4 bases from V and 5 bases from J; junction bases left unmatched: 4. Germline assignment: CDR1 ENHRY and CDR2 SYGVKD. The CDR3 length is 14 residues. CDR3 DNA: TGTGCCATCAGTGGTCAAGCGGGAGGGGAGACCCAGTACTTC. Translation: CAISGQAGGETQYF.

The chain has TRBV11-2 and TRBJ2-1, with a possible D match to TRBD1 (6 bases). The CDR3 loop spans 17 amino acids. Germline assignment: CDR1 SGHAT and CDR2 FQNNGV. V was pared by 6 bases and J by 0 bases, with 18 bases between. The CDR3 DNA follows: TGTGCCAGCAGTTCTCGCTTGGGACAATTCTCCTACAATGAGCAGTTCTTC. It codes for CASSSRLGQFSYNEQFF.

The chain employs TRBV10-1 and TRBJ2-4, with D possibly matching TRBD1 (6 bases). CDR3 length: 15 amino acids. Trimming cost V 3 bases and J 0 bases, with 9 bases left between them. Germline CDR1 and CDR2: WNHNN and SYGVQD (reference sequence). Written as DNA, the CDR3 is TGCGCCAGCAGTGAAGCAGGGGTAGCCAAAAACATTCAGTACTTC. Protein sequence: CASSEAGVAKNIQYF.

V usage is TRBV4-2 and J usage is TRBJ2-3; 11 bases match TRBD2. The CDR3 extends over 16 amino acids. Germline loops: CDR1 LGHNA, CDR2 YNFKEQ. The trim removed 5 bases at V and 0 bases at J, leaving 4 bases unmatched. Here the CDR3 reads CASSLGTSGSTDTQYF. The DNA for the CDR3 is TGTGCCAGCAGCTTAGGGACTAGCGGCAGCACAGATACGCAGTATTTT.

The chain recombines TRBV5-1 with TRBJ2-2, with 13 nucleotides matching TRBD2. The CDR3 totals 19 residues. V dropped 4 bases and J dropped 5; count of bases not matched to a gene: 14. Germline loops: CDR1 SGHRS, CDR2 YFSETQ. The CDR3 DNA follows: TGCGCCAGCAGCGGCCGGACTAGCGGGAGATTAACGGTTACCGGGGAGCTGTTTTTT. Translating gives CASSGRTSGRLTVTGELFF.

The chain has TRBV4-1 and TRBJ2-7; D is possibly TRBD2 (6 bases). Germline lookup yields CDR1 MGHRA and CDR2 YSYEKL. V shed 0 bases and J shed 2 bases, with 17 bases lying between them. CDR3 size: 17 residues. This CDR3 is CASSQDHTAGRTYEQYF. The DNA of the CDR3 is TGCGCCAGCAGCCAAGATCACACTGCGGGAAGAACCTACGAGCAGTACTTC.

The chain combines TRBV10-3 with TRBJ1-4; TRBD1 matches 10 bases. V trimming: 10 bases; J trimming: 3 bases; junction bases outside the gene matches: 8. The length of the CDR3 is 15 residues. Germline V lookup: CDR1 ENHRY, CDR2 SYGVKD. The CDR3 DNA is TGTGCCAGCCGGGACAGGGGAAGTGCTAATGAAAAACTGTTTTTT. Its protein is CASRDRGSANEKLFF.

The V and J genes are TRBV19 and TRBJ1-2; 8 nucleotides line up with TRBD1. The germline V gene has CDR1 LNHDA and CDR2 SQIVND (reference sequence). The CDR3 length is 16 residues. Trimming took 3 bases from V and 4 from J; bases not matched to a gene: 10. CDR3 amino acids: CASSISPTGVLYGYTF. Written as DNA, the CDR3 is TGTGCCAGTAGTATTTCTCCGACAGGGGTCCTCTATGGCTACACCTTC.

The chain recombines TRBV4-1 with TRBJ1-2; no reliable D call. Germline CDR1 MGHRA, CDR2 YSYEKL. Trimming pared 0 bases from V and 4 bases from J, leaving 15 bases between. The CDR3 totals 16 residues. CDR3 bases: TGCGCCAGCAGCCAAGAGGGCCCCGCGCCCTTCTATGGCTACACCTTC. Its protein product is CASSQEGPAPFYGYTF.

The chain recombines TRBV3-1 (or the pseudogene TRBV3-2) with TRBJ2-1, with 13 bases aligning to TRBD2. Trimming at V came to 0 bases and at J to 8 bases, leaving 16 bases not matched to a gene. The CDR3 runs to 20 residues. Per the germline V gene, CDR1 is LGHDT and CDR2 is YNNKEL (reference sequence). The CDR3 protein is CASSQDLGTSGTLRSHEQFF. DNA for the CDR3: TGTGCCAGCAGCCAAGATCTTGGGACTAGCGGGACCTTGCGGAGCCATGAGCAGTTCTTC.